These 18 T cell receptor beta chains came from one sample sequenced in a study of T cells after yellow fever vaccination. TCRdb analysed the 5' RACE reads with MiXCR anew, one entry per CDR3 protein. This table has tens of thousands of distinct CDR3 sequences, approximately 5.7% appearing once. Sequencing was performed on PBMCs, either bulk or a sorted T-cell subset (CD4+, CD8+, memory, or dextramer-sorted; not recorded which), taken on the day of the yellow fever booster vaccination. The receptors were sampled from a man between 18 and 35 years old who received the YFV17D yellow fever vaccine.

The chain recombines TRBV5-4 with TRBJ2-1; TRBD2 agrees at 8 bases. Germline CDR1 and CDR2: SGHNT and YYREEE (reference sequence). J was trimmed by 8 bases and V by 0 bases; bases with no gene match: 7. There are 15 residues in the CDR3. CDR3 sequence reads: CASSLDGGGLDEQFF. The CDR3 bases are TGTGCCAGCAGCTTGGACGGGGGGGGCCTCGATGAGCAGTTCTTC.

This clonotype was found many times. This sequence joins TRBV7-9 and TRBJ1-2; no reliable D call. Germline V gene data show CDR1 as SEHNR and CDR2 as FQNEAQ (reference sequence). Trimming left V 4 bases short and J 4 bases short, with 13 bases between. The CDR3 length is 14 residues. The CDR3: CASSSSHVGYGYTF. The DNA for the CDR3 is TGTGCCAGCAGCTCCAGCCATGTGGGCTATGGCTACACCTTC. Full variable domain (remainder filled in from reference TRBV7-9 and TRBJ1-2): DTGVSQNPRHKITKRGQNVTFRCDPISEHNRLYWYRQTLGQGPEFLTYFQNEAQLEKSRLLSDRFSAERPKGSFSTLEIQRTEQGDSAMYLCASSSSHVGYGYTFGSGTRLTVV.

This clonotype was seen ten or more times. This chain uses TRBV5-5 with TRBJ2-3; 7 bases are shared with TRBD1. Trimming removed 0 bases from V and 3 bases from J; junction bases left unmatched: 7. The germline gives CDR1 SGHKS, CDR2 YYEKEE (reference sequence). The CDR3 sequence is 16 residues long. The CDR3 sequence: CASSLGNRGRTDTQYF. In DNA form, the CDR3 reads TGTGCCAGCAGCTTGGGCAACAGGGGACGGACAGATACGCAGTATTTT.

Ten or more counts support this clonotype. This CDR3 is CASSPGQGLVNEQFF. CDR3 DNA: TGTGCCAGCAGCCCGGGACAGGGACTGGTCAATGAGCAGTTCTTC. This chain connects TRBV7-3 to TRBJ2-1; 9 bases fit TRBD1. V trimming: 5 bases; J trimming: 6 bases; junction bases outside the gene matches: 8. CDR1 SGHTA and CDR2 FQGTGA come from the germline V gene. The CDR3 length is 15 residues.

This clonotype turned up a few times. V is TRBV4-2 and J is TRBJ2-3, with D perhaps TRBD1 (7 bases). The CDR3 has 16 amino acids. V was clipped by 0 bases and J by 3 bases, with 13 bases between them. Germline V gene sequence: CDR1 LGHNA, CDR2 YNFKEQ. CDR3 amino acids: CASSQEEGASTDTQYF. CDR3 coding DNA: TGTGCCAGCAGCCAAGAGGAGGGGGCGAGTACAGATACGCAGTATTTT.

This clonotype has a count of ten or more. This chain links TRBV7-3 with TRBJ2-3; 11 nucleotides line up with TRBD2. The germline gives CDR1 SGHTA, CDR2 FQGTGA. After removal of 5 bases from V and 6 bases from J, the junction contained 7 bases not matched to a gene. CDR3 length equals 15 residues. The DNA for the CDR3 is TGTGCCAGCAGCGCGAAGACTAGCGGGGCGGATACGCAGTATTTT. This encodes CASSAKTSGADTQYF.

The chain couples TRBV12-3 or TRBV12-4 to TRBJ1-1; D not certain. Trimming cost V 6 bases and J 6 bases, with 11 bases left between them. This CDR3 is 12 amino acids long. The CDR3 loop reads CASSPSVAEAFF. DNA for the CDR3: TGTGCCAGCAGCCCAAGTGTGGCTGAAGCTTTCTTT.

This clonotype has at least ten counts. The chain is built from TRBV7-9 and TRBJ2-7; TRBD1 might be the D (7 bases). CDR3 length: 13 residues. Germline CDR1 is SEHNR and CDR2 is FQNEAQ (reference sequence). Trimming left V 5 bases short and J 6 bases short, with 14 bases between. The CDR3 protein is CASSLPRGAEQYF. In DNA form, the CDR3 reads TGTGCCAGCAGCCTACCCAGGGGGGCCGAGCAGTACTTC.

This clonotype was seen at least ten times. The CDR3: CASSLPGMPNQPQHF. The CDR3 coding sequence is TGTGCCAGCAGTTTACCCGGGATGCCCAATCAGCCCCAGCATTTT. The rearrangement uses TRBV12-3 or TRBV12-4 and TRBJ1-5; D gene uncertain. The CDR3 contains 15 residues. V lost 2 bases, J lost 3 bases, and 11 bases lay in between.

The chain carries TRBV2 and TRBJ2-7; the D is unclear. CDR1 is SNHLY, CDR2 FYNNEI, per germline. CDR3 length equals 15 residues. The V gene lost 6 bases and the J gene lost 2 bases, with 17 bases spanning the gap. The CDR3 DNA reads TGTGCCAGCAGGGGCTTAAGCGCCTCAGCCTACGAGCAGTACGTC. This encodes CASRGLSASAYEQYV.

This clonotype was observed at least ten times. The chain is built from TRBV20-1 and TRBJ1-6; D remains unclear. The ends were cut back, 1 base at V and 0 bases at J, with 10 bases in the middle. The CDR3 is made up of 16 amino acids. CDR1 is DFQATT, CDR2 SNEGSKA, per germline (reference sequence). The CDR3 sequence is CSARAPLSSYNSPLHF. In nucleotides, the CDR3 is TGCAGTGCTAGAGCGCCCCTTAGCTCCTATAATTCACCCCTCCACTTT.

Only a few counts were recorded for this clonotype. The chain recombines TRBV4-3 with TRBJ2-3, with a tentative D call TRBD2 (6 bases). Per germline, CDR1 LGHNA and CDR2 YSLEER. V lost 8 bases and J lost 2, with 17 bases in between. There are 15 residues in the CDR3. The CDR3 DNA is TGCGCCAGCGCCTCGGGCGGGGTAGACACAGATACGCAGTATTTT. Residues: CASASGGVDTDTQYF.

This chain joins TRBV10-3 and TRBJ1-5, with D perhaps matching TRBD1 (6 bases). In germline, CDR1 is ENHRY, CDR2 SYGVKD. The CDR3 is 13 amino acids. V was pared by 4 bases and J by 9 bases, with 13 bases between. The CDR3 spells CAISGDISSPQHF. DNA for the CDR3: TGTGCCATCAGTGGGGACATCTCGTCGCCCCAGCATTTT.

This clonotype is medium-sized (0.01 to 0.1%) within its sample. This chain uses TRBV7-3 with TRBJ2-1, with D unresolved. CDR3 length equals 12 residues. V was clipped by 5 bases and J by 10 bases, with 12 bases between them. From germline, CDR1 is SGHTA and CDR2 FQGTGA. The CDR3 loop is CASSATLGEQFF. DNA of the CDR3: TGTGCCAGCAGCGCCACCCTGGGCGAGCAGTTCTTC.

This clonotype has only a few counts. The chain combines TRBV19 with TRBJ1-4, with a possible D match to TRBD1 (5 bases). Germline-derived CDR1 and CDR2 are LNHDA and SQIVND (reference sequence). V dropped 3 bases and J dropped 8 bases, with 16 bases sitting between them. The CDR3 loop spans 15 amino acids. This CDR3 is CASSMGHPEKEKLFF. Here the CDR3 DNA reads TGTGCCAGTAGTATGGGGCACCCGGAGAAGGAAAAACTGTTTTTT.

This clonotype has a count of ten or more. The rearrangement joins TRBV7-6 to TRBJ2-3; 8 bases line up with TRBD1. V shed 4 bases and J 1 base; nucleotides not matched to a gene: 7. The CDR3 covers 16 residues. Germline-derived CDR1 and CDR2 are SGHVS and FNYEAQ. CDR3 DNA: TGTGCCAGCAGCTCCTGGACAGGGACGGGCACAGATACGCAGTATTTT. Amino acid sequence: CASSSWTGTGTDTQYF.

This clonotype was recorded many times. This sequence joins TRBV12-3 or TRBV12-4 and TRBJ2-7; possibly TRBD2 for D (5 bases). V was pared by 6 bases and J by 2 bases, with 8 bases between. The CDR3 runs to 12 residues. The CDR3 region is CASSPGTYEQYF. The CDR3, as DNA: TGTGCCAGCAGCCCCGGGACCTACGAGCAGTACTTC.

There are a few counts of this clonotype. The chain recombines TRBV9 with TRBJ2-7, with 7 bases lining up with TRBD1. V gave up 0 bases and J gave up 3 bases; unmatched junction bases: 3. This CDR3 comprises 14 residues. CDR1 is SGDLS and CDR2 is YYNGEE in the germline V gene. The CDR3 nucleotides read TGTGCCAGCAGCGTAGGAGGGGGCGGCTACGAGCAGTACTTC. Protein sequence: CASSVGGGGYEQYF.